Listed below are T cell receptor beta chains from one sample, sequenced in a study of cytomegalovirus exposure and HLA in healthy donors. Using immunoSEQ multiplex PCR, the repertoire was profiled, and TCRdb retains in-frame clones only, with some absent. The sample shows roughly 80,000 clones, approximately 65% of them seen only once. The sample was PBMCs. Receptors originate from a male donor in good health and CMV-seropositive. Both conserved end residues are part of each CDR3. D genes are given only for firm matches. The size of a clone is reported for some rows only, either as once, few or many, or as a class for expanded clones.

J: TRBJ2-1
D: -
size: -
V: TRBV27
DNA: TGTGCCAGCAGTTTATCGTCCAGACTGGCCAATGAGCAGTTCTTC
CDR3: CASSLSSRLANEQFF

J: TRBJ2-3
D: -
size: -
V: TRBV14
DNA: TGTGCCAGCAGCCAGTGGGGCGGCACAGATACGCAGTATTTT
CDR3: CASSQWGGTDTQYF

J: TRBJ1-1
D: TRBD1
size: -
V: TRBV15
DNA: TGTGCCACCAGCACATCAGAGCCTGGGACAGCGATCTTT
CDR3: CATSTSEPGTAIF

J: TRBJ1-1
D: -
size: -
V: TRBV28
DNA: TGTGCCAGCACGGAGCTGAAGAACACTGAAGCTTTCTTT
CDR3: CASTELKNTEAFF

J: TRBJ2-7
D: TRBD1
size: once
V: TRBV11-3
DNA: TGTGCCAGCAGCTTAGGACAGGGAGTAGGCTACGAGCAGTACTTC
CDR3: CASSLGQGVGYEQYF

J: TRBJ1-3
D: -
size: few
V: TRBV28
DNA: TGTGCCAGCACCCCCCAGGGTACTGGAAACACCATATATTTT
CDR3: CASTPQGTGNTIYF

J: TRBJ2-1
D: TRBD2
size: few
V: TRBV4-3
DNA: TGCGCCAGCAGCCAACTAGCGGGAGGTTACAATGAGCAGTTCTTC
CDR3: CASSQLAGGYNEQFF

J: TRBJ2-6
D: TRBD1
size: -
V: TRBV5-1
DNA: TGCGCCAGCAGCCCGGGACAGGGTCGAAACTCTGGGGCCAACGTCCTGACTTTC
CDR3: CASSPGQGRNSGANVLTF

J: TRBJ1-6
D: -
size: -
V: TRBV7-3
DNA: TGTGCCAGCAGCTTAACCTCTGATTCACCCCTCCACTTT
CDR3: CASSLTSDSPLHF

J: TRBJ1-1
D: -
size: few
V: TRBV4-1
DNA: TGCGCCAGCAGCCAAGTACAGGTGACAGGTGAAGCTTTCTTT
CDR3: CASSQVQVTGEAFF

J: TRBJ2-5
D: -
size: once
V: TRBV5-1
DNA: TGCGCCAGCAGCTTTGATACACAAGAGACCCAGTACTTC
CDR3: CASSFDTQETQYF

J: TRBJ2-7
D: -
size: -
V: TRBV10-2
DNA: TGCGCCAGCAGTGAAAGAGCCTACGAGCAGTACTTC
CDR3: CASSERAYEQYF

J: TRBJ1-2
D: -
size: -
V: TRBV19
DNA: TGTGCCAGTAGCGGGACAAAATATGGCTACACCTTC
CDR3: CASSGTKYGYTF

J: TRBJ2-5
D: -
size: -
V: TRBV9
DNA: TGTGCCAGCAGCGTAGCTTCGCAAGAGACCCAGTACTTC
CDR3: CASSVASQETQYF

J: TRBJ1-2
D: TRBD1
size: -
V: TRBV19
DNA: TGTGCCAGTAGTATTAAAGGGGGCCCTAACACCTTC
CDR3: CASSIKGGPNTF

J: TRBJ1-1
D: -
size: few
V: TRBV9
DNA: TGTGCCAGCAGCGTAGGAGCTAACACTGAAGCTTTCTTT
CDR3: CASSVGANTEAFF

J: TRBJ2-2
D: -
size: -
V: TRBV7-6
DNA: TGTGCCAGCAGCTTCGGAGGCTACGACGCCGGGGAGCTGTTTTTT
CDR3: CASSFGGYDAGELFF

J: TRBJ2-7
D: TRBD2
size: -
V: TRBV15
DNA: TGTGCCACCAGCAGAGATTTGGGGGCGGGAGGGAGCTCCTACGAGCAGTACTTC
CDR3: CATSRDLGAGGSSYEQYF

J: TRBJ1-5
D: -
size: -
V: TRBV7-9
DNA: TGTGCCAGCAGCCCCGGGGGGGAAAAGAATCAGCCCCAGCATTTT
CDR3: CASSPGGEKNQPQHF

J: TRBJ1-5
D: -
size: -
V: TRBV27
DNA: TGTGCCAGCAGTGCTCCGGGTCGCAATCAGCCCCAGCATTTT
CDR3: CASSAPGRNQPQHF

J: TRBJ2-5
D: TRBD2
size: -
V: TRBV30
DNA: TGTGCCTGGAGAACTAGCGGGGGCCTCCTGGAGACCCAGTACTTC
CDR3: CAWRTSGGLLETQYF

J: TRBJ1-1
D: -
size: few
V: TRBV29-1
DNA: TGCAGCGTTACTAAGACAGGAAGGGGTACTGAAGCTTTCTTT
CDR3: CSVTKTGRGTEAFF

J: TRBJ1-1
D: -
size: few
V: TRBV6-1
DNA: TGTGCCAGCAGTGAAGAAGGGGGTGCTTTCTTT
CDR3: CASSEEGGAFF

J: TRBJ1-5
D: -
size: -
V: TRBV10-3
DNA: TGTGCCATCAGTGAGGGTCAGGCGACGTTGCCCCAGCATTTT
CDR3: CAISEGQATLPQHF

J: TRBJ2-7
D: -
size: -
V: TRBV30
DNA: TGTGCCTGGGGGGACTCTGCCGACTACGAGCAGTACTTC
CDR3: CAWGDSADYEQYF

J: TRBJ1-2
D: TRBD1
size: few
V: TRBV28
DNA: TGTGCCAGCAGTCGGACAGGGTGGGGTGGCTACACCTTC
CDR3: CASSRTGWGGYTF

J: TRBJ1-1
D: -
size: once
V: TRBV27
DNA: TGTGCCAGCAGTTTATCCTGGGGAGTTTATCTGGTTTTT
CDR3: CASSLSWGVYLVF

J: TRBJ1-5
D: TRBD1
size: -
V: TRBV7-6
DNA: TGTGCCAGCAGCCCTGGGACAGGGGAGGGGCAGCCCCAGCATTTT
CDR3: CASSPGTGEGQPQHF

J: TRBJ1-4
D: TRBD1
size: -
V: TRBV30
DNA: TGTGCCTGGAGGGCTCCGGGACAGGGGGCGGAAATGCATGAAAAACTGTTTTTT
CDR3: CAWRAPGQGAEMHEKLFF